The 6 T cell receptor beta chains given below trace back to one sample, sequenced in a study of blood T cells in healthy people across ages. A second PCR, run for 7 to 11 cycles, used a sample-barcoded 5' primer plus a J-beta primer mix. TCRdb recomputed calls from the 5' RACE reads with MiXCR, one row per CDR3 protein. The sample lists roughly 680,000 distinct CDR3 sequences, more than 45% occurring once. Sequencing input: blood. These receptors were taken from a woman aged 80 or older in good health.

Many counts were recorded for this clonotype. The chain uses TRBV10-3 and TRBJ2-3; a possible D gene is TRBD2 (5 bases). Germline CDR1 ENHRY, CDR2 SYGVKD. V shed 10 bases and J shed 4 bases, with 18 bases lying between them. The CDR3 is 14 amino acids. In DNA form, the CDR3 reads TGTGCCACAACCGACGGCGCGGGTTCAGATACGCAGTATTTT. This sequence encodes CATTDGAGSDTQYF.

In regard to this clonotype: This could be a read error, since a much larger clone is one nucleotide away. The chain links TRBV12-5 to TRBJ2-3; TRBD2 agrees at 10 bases. The germline V gene has CDR1 LGHNT and CDR2 FRNRAP. V shed 6 bases, J shed 2 bases, and the junction held 8 bases outside the gene matches. This CDR3 is built from 16 residues. The CDR3 region is CASGRRAGGNTDTQYF. In DNA form, the CDR3 reads TGTGCTAGTGGCCGCAGAGCGGGGGGGAACACAGATACGCAGTATTTT.

The V gene is TRBV20-1, the J gene TRBJ2-7, with TRBD1 matching over 9 bases. This CDR3 is 15 amino acids long. V dropped 0 bases and J dropped 6; count of bases not matched to a gene: 9. Germline CDR1 and CDR2: DFQATT and SNEGSKA (reference sequence). CDR3 in amino acids: CSARDPGQGIAEQYF. In nucleotides, the CDR3 is TGCAGTGCTAGAGATCCGGGACAGGGTATTGCCGAGCAGTACTTC.

On this clonotype: One base away lies a much larger clone, so this may be a sequencing read error. The CDR3 sequence: CASRPGPLSYSEQFF. CDR3 nucleotide sequence: TGCGCCAGCAGACCAGGGCCTCTTTCCTACAGTGAGCAGTTCTTC. The rearrangement joins TRBV5-1 to TRBJ2-1, with D possibly TRBD1 on 5 matching bases. CDR1 is SGHRS and CDR2 is YFSETQ in the germline V gene. The CDR3 totals 15 residues. Full variable domain (rest looked up from reference TRBV5-1 and TRBJ2-1): KAGVTQTPRYLIKTRGQQVTLSCSPISGHRSVSWYQQTPGQGLQFLFEYFSETQRNKGNFPGRFSGRQFSNSRSEMNVSTLELGDSALYLCASRPGPLSYSEQFFGPGTRLTVL.

This clonotype showed up many times. In DNA form, the CDR3 reads TGCACCGCGCGGGGGTCCGAGCAGTACTTC. Translating gives CTARGSEQYF. The V gene is TRBV29-1, the J gene TRBJ2-7; 7 nucleotides agree with TRBD2. CDR1 is SQVTM, CDR2 ANQGSEA, per germline. The length of the CDR3 is 10 residues.

V gene TRBV5-5 combines with J gene TRBJ2-1; 7 nucleotides agree with TRBD1. The CDR3 has 14 amino acids. Germline CDR1 is SGHKS and CDR2 is YYEKEE (reference sequence). Germline trimming cut 3 bases from V and 8 bases from J; bases unmatched to any gene: 8. This CDR3 reads CASSSRQGRDEQFF. CDR3 in DNA: TGTGCCAGCAGCTCCCGACAGGGAAGGGATGAGCAGTTCTTC.